Included here is one TCR beta chain sequence, with context. What it recognizes is unknown. This entry comes from a study of vaccination and CD4 T cells after COVID-19. The wider study: The post-vaccine samples came a median 72 days after dose two (range 14 to 241). Stimuli were overlapping spike peptide pools of SARS-CoV-2 and three common cold coronaviruses (HCoV-NL63, HCoV-OC43, HCoV-229E).

Sequencing of the DNA from cultured CD4+ T cells was carried out with the Oncomine TCR Beta short-read assay. Via MiXCR, TCRdb re-called the PCR reads, giving one row per CDR3 protein. Seen here are fewer than 30,000 distinct CDR3 sequences, around 42% observed once, and the top ten hold 4.1%. CDR1 is MNHEY and CDR2 is SMNVEV in the germline V gene (reference sequence). The CDR3 is made up of 15 amino acids. Trimming pared 5 bases from V and 4 bases from J, leaving 16 bases between. Time point specified: late sampling 161 to 241 days after vaccination in three convalescent patients. Treatment of the sample: roughly 10-day PBMC culture with coronavirus spike peptide pools or control peptides (ViraFEST assay). TCR sequencing followed the expansion of antigen-specific T cells with peptide pools in ViraFEST.

Material: CD4+ T cells from blood, cultured in vitro, obtained about 7 months after SARS-CoV-2 vaccination. This sequence was found in a human donor who had recovered from COVID-19. The chain has TRBV27 and TRBJ2-3; maybe TRBD2 (6 bases). The CDR3 loop reads CASSLWGVGADTQYF. CDR3 nucleotide sequence: TGTGCCAGCAGTCTTTGGGGGGTCGGGGCAGATACGCAGTATTTT.